This TCR beta chain emerged from a study of CD8 T cells in Susac syndrome. Study-wide points: Susac-specific public clones found in total CD8+ repertoires numbered about 17, and those in CD8+ TEMRA repertoires numbered a few.

Sequencing of TCR beta drew on CD8+ and CD4+ T cells from blood. Purification of the CD8+ and CD4+ T cells relied on negative isolation, and TEMRA cells underwent FACS enrichment. Reverse transcription of about 0.45 to 1 ug RNA used random hexamers. Amplification of TCR beta CDR3 by immunoSEQ multiplex PCR spanned 54 Vbeta and 13 Jbeta. TCRdb ran MiXCR on the immunoSEQ multiplex PCR reads and lists one entry per CDR3 protein. The sample has roughly 150,000 distinct CDR3 sequences, about 95% seen once. A word on this clonotype: What it binds is unknown.

J gave up 5 bases and V 4 bases, and 8 bases lay outside the gene matches. The germline gives CDR1 SGHDN, CDR2 FVKESK. The CDR3 consists of 15 residues. This TCR came from a human donor with Susac syndrome. Material for sequencing was CD8+ T cells from PBMCs. V usage is TRBV14 and J usage is TRBJ2-1, with 7 bases matching TRBD1. This chain's CDR3 is CASSPRGTLDNEQFF. The CDR3 region has the DNA TGTGCCAGCAGCCCCAGGGGGACCTTGGACAATGAGCAGTTCTTC.